This T cell receptor beta chain is drawn from a study of T cells after yellow fever vaccination (dated by TCRdb to between 2017 and 2020). Describing the broader study: The SMART-Seq v4 Ultra Low Input RNA kit was used to prepare libraries from fractions with low cell numbers. Blood was collected at multiple timepoints before and after primary and secondary immunization, and bulk PBMC replicates and cell subsets were isolated. To follow T-cell clones before and after primary and booster YFV17D yellow fever vaccination, bulk TCR alpha and beta repertoires were sequenced over time. Two healthy male donors made up the cohort, one aged 18 to 29 years and the other aged 30 to 40 years.

The paper as a whole reports these results and caveats: Because abundant contaminating clonotypes from the bulk population could be contained in FACS-sorted repertoires, computational filtering was required. After the booster, most of the clones that had expanded following primary vaccination were detected again (just under 97% of CD4 and roughly nine tenths of CD8), which suggests that memory was broadly maintained. Because the study included only a couple of donors, the extent to which the findings can be generalized is limited. A small fraction of clonotypes appeared in both the CD4 and CD8 compartments, likely as a result of convergent recombination. The secondary T-cell response was weaker than the primary response but faster, peaking on day 5 instead of day 15.

Sequenced on an Illumina NovaSeq 6000. TCR cDNA was synthesized by 5'RACE template switching, through which a universal primer site and unique molecular identifiers were introduced. cDNA synthesis was primed from both the TCR alpha and TCR beta constant segments. Two PCR steps were used to amplify libraries, with sample barcodes and sequencing adapters being added in the second step. Sequencing of libraries was done on Illumina HiSeq 2500 (2x100 bp) or NovaSeq (2x150 bp). Concerning the study's data processing: MIGEC was used to demultiplex reads and collapse the reads into UMI consensus sequences, and MiXCR was used for V(D)J alignment. Vaccine-responding clonotypes were identified with edgeR using replicate PBMC samples, with FDR below 0.01 and a log2 fold change above 5 up to day 15 being required. Bulk clonotypes were assigned CD4 or CD8 identity according to which sequenced CD4 or CD8 repertoire held them at higher abundance. TCRdb redid the processing of the public reads, applying fastp at Q25 and MiXCR, and retained in-frame beta chains. Each entry merges the rows of one CDR3 protein and shows their most common DNA and genes. The V and J calls and clone size come from TCRdb's table, not from the authors' own analysis. For this sample there are about 260,000 distinct CDR3 sequences; roughly 5.2% appear just once. Clones ranked in the top ten supply around 3.5% of the sample.

Per the publication, the treatment or condition label means: live attenuated yellow fever vaccine strain. A standard Ficoll-Paque protocol was used to isolate PBMCs from peripheral blood. CD4 and CD8 T-cell fractions were isolated with Dynabeads CD4 and CD8 positive selection kits. RNA was extracted with TriZol from bulk PBMCs, CD4 and CD8 fractions, and dextramer-positive and dextramer-negative fractions. The V end loses 5 bases and the J end loses 4 bases, and a stretch of 9 bases separates them. The CDR3, cysteine through phenylalanine, is 12 amino acids long. CDR3 DNA only is kept here, 36 bases in frame from base 1. The germline V gene (reference sequence) sets CDR1 to SGHKS and CDR2 to YYEKEE. In its sample, this clonotype was seen a few times. Its antigen remains unidentified. Base-call qualities are not available, and no considerably larger clone is one nucleotide away.

In this chain, TRBV5-5 is recombined with TRBJ1-2; the D gene assignment is ambiguous. The sequences come from CD4+ T cells sorted from PBMCs, collected on the day of the yellow fever booster vaccination. The clonotype was recovered from a man aged 18 to 29 who received the YFV17D yellow fever vaccine. At the DNA level, the sequence is TGTGCCAGCAGAATAGGAACCTATGGCTACACCTTC. Translated, it reads CASRIGTYGYTF.